This T cell receptor (beta chain) originates from a study of CD8+CD57+ T cells in acquired aplastic anemia. Study information: DNA recovered from sorted CD4+ and CD8+ cells had a mean of approximately 3 ug. General observations from the study: No significant patient-versus-control difference appeared in CD8+ Simpson's diversity.

CDR3 size: 12 residues. With 6 bases removed from V and 5 bases from J, the gap between germline ends came to 7 bases. CDR1 and CDR2 from the germline V gene are SNHLY and FYNNEI. This clonotype was counted between two and nine times. Its specificity is unknown. The sequenced patients had an expansion of CD8+CD57+ cells seen by flow cytometry. As a group, the patients uniformly had severe acquired aplastic anemia. TCR beta VDJ and CDR3 profiles were obtained from a genomic DNA template. Each CDR3 protein is one row after TCRdb ran MiXCR on the reads. Of 200,000 to 250,000 distinct CDR3 sequences listed, 65% were seen once; the top ten hold roughly 50%.

The clonotype was recovered from a human donor with aplastic anemia. The chain joins TRBV2 to TRBJ2-2; perhaps TRBD2 as D (6 bases). Specimen: sorted CD4+, CD8+, or CD8+CD57+ T cells (not recorded which) from PBMCs. This CDR3 reads CASSRETGELFF. CDR3 coding DNA: TGTGCCAGCAGCCGGGAGACCGGGGAGCTGTTTTTT.